This T cell receptor (beta chain) was identified in a study of response to subunit inactivated influenza vaccine. The CDR3 totals 12 residues. Per germline, CDR1 MNHNY and CDR2 SVGAGI (reference sequence). V was trimmed by 8 bases and J by 5 bases, leaving 11 bases between them. Only a few counts were recorded for this clonotype. The antigen is undetermined. Study-level findings and limits: The authors proposed limited new T cell recruitment per seasonal influenza vaccination.

A single record per CDR3 protein comes from TCRdb applying MiXCR to the RT-PCR reads. The sample holds more than 500,000 distinct CDR3 sequences, 11% seen once. The sample was also linked to a second study, of T cells expressing NK-cell markers. This second report adds: The TCR beta cDNA came from 5'RACE template switching with UMIs.

Sample: PBMCs from blood, taken on the day of vaccination. The chain is built from TRBV6-6 and TRBJ2-3; D is uncertain. The receptor was derived from a middle-aged man who received an inactivated influenza vaccine. CDR3: CASSPREDTQYF. CDR3 DNA sequence: TGTGCCAGCTCGCCAAGGGAAGATACGCAGTATTTT.